This TCR beta chain was sequenced during a study of CD8+CD57+ T cells in acquired aplastic anemia. Study summary: Sorted CD4+ and CD8+ cells gave an average of around 3 ug of DNA.

Deletions cut 3 bases from V and 0 bases from J, with 10 bases between. The CDR3 is 15 residues long. Looked up from germline, CDR1 is SGHRS and CDR2 is YFSETQ. Points from the study as a whole: Significant differences in CD8+ Simpson's diversity were not observed between patients and controls. The same twenty-nine CD8+ CDR3 sequences occurred in patients and in controls.

Regarding this clonotype: The antigen is not known.

The study profiled TCR beta VDJ and CDR3 using genomic DNA as template. TCRdb reanalysed the reads using MiXCR and keeps one entry per CDR3 protein. Of around 150,000 distinct CDR3 sequences in the sample, more than 35% were seen once. Sample: sorted CD4+, CD8+, or CD8+CD57+ T cells (not recorded which) from PBMCs. The source of this sequence is a human donor in good health, serving as a control. This sequence joins TRBV5-1 and TRBJ2-1; the D gene is possibly TRBD2 (7 bases). CDR3 sequence (DNA): TGCGCCAGCAGCTGGGAGGGGGGCTCCTACAATGAGCAGTTCTTC. Protein: CASSWEGGSYNEQFF.